This T cell receptor beta chain came from a study of T cells in Graves' hyperthyroidism and ophthalmopathy. Across the study: The blood sample was taken at first diagnosis, before treatment began.

This clonotype was seen ten or more times. Criteria for exclusion of patients were uncontrolled infection, other autoimmune disease, pregnancy or lactation. This blood was taken when hyperthyroidism was first diagnosed, before any ophthalmopathy symptoms existed. The authors took PBMCs from roughly 9.3 ml fresh peripheral blood. Template material for amplifying TCR beta CDR3 regions consisted of RNA transcripts. With the HTBI primer set, the TCR CDR3 went through a first round of RT-PCR. TCRdb re-called the multiplex PCR reads with MiXCR, one entry per CDR3 protein. The sample has under 350,000 distinct CDR3 sequences, about 25% seen once. This sequence was found in a man between 35 and 55 years old with Graves' hyperthyroidism that later progressed to Graves' ophthalmopathy. Material: blood.

The DNA for the CDR3 is TGTGCCAGCCCAGTGAATCGTCTAGCGGGACTGTCTGAGACCCAGTACTTC. It specifies CASPVNRLAGLSETQYF. This chain uses TRBV6-4 with TRBJ2-5; TRBD2 matches 9 bases. Trimming removed 8 bases from V and 5 bases from J; junction bases left unmatched: 18. This CDR3 has 17 residues. The germline V gene encodes CDR1 MRHNA and CDR2 SNTAGT.